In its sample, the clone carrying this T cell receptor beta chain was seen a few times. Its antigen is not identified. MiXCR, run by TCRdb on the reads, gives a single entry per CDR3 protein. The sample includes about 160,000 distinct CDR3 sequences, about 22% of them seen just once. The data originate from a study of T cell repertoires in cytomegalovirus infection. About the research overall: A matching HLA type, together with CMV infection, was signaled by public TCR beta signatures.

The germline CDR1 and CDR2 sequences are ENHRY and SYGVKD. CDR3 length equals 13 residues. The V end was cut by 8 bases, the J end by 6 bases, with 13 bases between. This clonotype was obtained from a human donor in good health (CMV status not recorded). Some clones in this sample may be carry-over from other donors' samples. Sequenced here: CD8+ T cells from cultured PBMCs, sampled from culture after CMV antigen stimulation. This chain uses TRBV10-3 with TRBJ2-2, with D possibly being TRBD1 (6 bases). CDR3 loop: CAILTGTPGELFF. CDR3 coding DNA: TGTGCCATCCTTACAGGGACCCCCGGGGAGCTGTTTTTT.